The clone carrying this TCR beta chain was counted once. Its antigen is as yet unknown. cDNA libraries for TCR beta contained unique molecular identifiers. TCRdb fed the PCR reads into MiXCR, producing one record per CDR3 protein. The sample holds hundreds of thousands of distinct CDR3 sequences, more than 50% seen once. These data are taken from a study of post-analysis software for immune sequencing data. Overall study findings and caveats: TRBV segments more frequent in patients than in controls numbered five and included TRBV5-6, TRBV5-1 and TRBV20-1.

The germline V gene encodes CDR1 LGHNA and CDR2 YNFKEQ. This CDR3 spans 15 amino acids. Trimming took off 0 bases at V and 8 bases at J, with 16 bases between the two ends. This rearrangement joins TRBV4-2 to TRBJ1-2; the D is unclear. This receptor was taken from a girl under 10 years old with multiple sclerosis. Material: blood. CDR3 DNA sequence: TGTGCCAGCAGCCAAGATCAGCTTATCGGCGACGGCTACACCTTC. Translating gives CASSQDQLIGDGYTF.